The 5 T cell receptor beta chains listed next were all sequenced from one sample in a study of T cell repertoires in cytomegalovirus infection. TCRdb itself ran the reads through MiXCR, one entry per CDR3 protein. There are some 920,000 distinct CDR3 sequences in the sample; approximately 33% occur only once, and around an eighth lies in the top ten. These receptors' targets are unknown. The sample was cultured CD8+ T cells from PBMCs, taken from culture after CMV antigen stimulation. The receptors originated from a human donor in good health (CMV status not recorded). Some clones in this sample may be carry-over from other donors' samples.

This clonotype showed up just a few times. The chain carries TRBV7-2 and TRBJ1-2; a weak D match, TRBD1 (5 bases). The CDR3 spans 15 residues. Between the trimmed V and J ends, which lost 4 bases and 5 bases, there was a span of 17 bases. The germline V gene has CDR1 SGHTA and CDR2 FQGNSA. The CDR3 nucleotides are TGTGCCAGCAGCTCGATGGGGGGGATTGGGTATGGCTACACCTTC. It translates to CASSSMGGIGYGYTF.

This clonotype turned up a few times. V usage is TRBV5-6 and J usage is TRBJ2-1; maybe TRBD1 (6 bases). The germline V gene has CDR1 SGHDT and CDR2 YYEEEE. The CDR3 runs 15 residues. Between the trimmed V and J ends, which lost 4 bases and 0 bases, there was a span of 11 bases. The CDR3 DNA follows: TGTGCCAGCAGCCACAACAGGGCCTCCTACAATGAGCAGTTCTTC. Residues: CASSHNRASYNEQFF.

V usage is TRBV27 and J usage is TRBJ2-2; D uncertain. Germline V gene data show CDR1 as MNHEY and CDR2 as SMNVEV (reference sequence). The CDR3 has 11 residues. Deletions cut 10 bases from V and 1 base from J, with 4 bases between. The CDR3 DNA is TGTGCCACCCTGAACACCGGGGAGCTGTTTTTT. This gives the protein CATLNTGELFF.

This sequence joins TRBV27 and TRBJ2-1, with a tentative D call TRBD2 (5 bases). Trimming pared 2 bases from V and 4 bases from J, leaving 9 bases between. Germline CDR1 is MNHEY and CDR2 is SMNVEV (reference sequence). The CDR3 length is 14 residues. The CDR3 nucleotides read TGTGCCAGCAGTTTAATTGGCGGGTACAATGAGCAGTTCTTC. Translated, it gives CASSLIGGYNEQFF.

CDR3 coding DNA: TGTGCCAGCACCATAGACTGGGGTCTGAACAATGAGCAGTTCTTC. Translation: CASTIDWGLNNEQFF. The chain joins TRBV11-2 to TRBJ2-1; D gene unclear. The germline V and J ends were trimmed by 7 bases and 5 bases, with 18 bases remaining between them. The CDR3 spans 15 residues. Germline V gene lookup returns CDR1 SGHAT and CDR2 FQNNGV.